The 11 T cell receptor beta chains given below trace back to one sample, sequenced in a study of OX40 agonist ivuxolimab in advanced cancers. Preparation of the library involved the immunoSEQ multiplex PCR assay. Here the immuneACCESS table is served through TCRdb, limited to in-frame sequences with V and J called. Missing clones are a known gap in these copies; in checked studies unresolved V genes cover under half, and the rest lacks a known reason. The sample has some 71,000 clones on record, 84% of them singletons. The ten largest clones represent 6% to 9.5% of the sample. Sequences were derived from CD4+ or CD8+ T cells sorted from blood, sampled in a trial of the OX40 agonist ivuxolimab. The receptors stem from an adult with an advanced solid tumor such as melanoma, head and neck, liver or kidney cancer.

V is TRBV7-2 and J is TRBJ2-1, with TRBD1 identical over 8 bases. The CDR3 is 15 amino acids. The V and J ends lost 5 bases and 0 bases, in that order; junction bases with no gene match: 3. From germline, CDR1 is SGHTA and CDR2 FQGNSA. DNA for the CDR3: TGTGCCAGCAGCCCAGGGGGCGGCTCCTACAATGAGCAGTTCTTC. Residues: CASSPGGGSYNEQFF.

The genes are TRBV7-2 and TRBJ2-1; D call uncertain. The V gene lost 1 base and the J gene lost 3 bases, with 4 bases spanning the gap. The CDR3 length is 13 residues. Germline CDR1 reads SGHTA; CDR2 reads FQGNSA. The CDR3 reads CASSLDSYNEQFF. CDR3 coding DNA: TGTGCCAGCAGCTTAGATAGCTACAATGAGCAGTTCTTC.

The chain employs TRBV5-1 and TRBJ2-1; D is ambiguous. Germline CDR1 SGHRS, CDR2 YFSETQ. This CDR3 region has 13 residues. V gave up 5 bases and J gave up 5 bases, with 11 bases separating them. CDR3 bases: TGCGCCAGCAGTTCTTCTGGAGACAATGAGCAGTTCTTC. It encodes CASSSSGDNEQFF.

The chain is built from TRBV29-1 and TRBJ1-1, with D perhaps matching TRBD1 (6 bases). The length of the CDR3 is 13 residues. Germline V gene lookup returns CDR1 SQVTM and CDR2 ANQGSEA. Trimming shortened V by 6 bases and J by 0 bases, and 11 bases separated the two germline ends. CDR3 DNA sequence: TGCAGCGTCAGGGGTATTCTGAACACTGAAGCTTTCTTT. Translating it yields CSVRGILNTEAFF.

This sequence joins TRBV11-3 and TRBJ1-5; 7 bases map to TRBD1. The V gene end was trimmed by 4 bases and the J gene end by 4 bases; junction bases not matched to a gene: 16. CDR1 is SGHNT and CDR2 is YENEEA in the germline V gene. This CDR3 is built from 18 residues. CDR3 residues: CASSSNLQGLSRNQPQHF. The CDR3 coding sequence is TGTGCCAGCAGCTCGAACTTACAGGGGCTCTCTCGAAATCAGCCCCAGCATTTT.

The chain combines TRBV5-1 with TRBJ2-3; TRBD2 matches at 7 bases. In germline, CDR1 is SGHRS, CDR2 YFSETQ. The CDR3 runs to 17 residues. V gave up 0 bases and J gave up 1 base; unmatched junction bases: 8. The CDR3 spells CASSLGALAARTDTQYF. For the CDR3, the DNA is TGCGCCAGCAGCTTGGGAGCCCTAGCGGCCCGCACAGATACGCAGTATTTT.

This rearrangement joins TRBV28 to TRBJ1-5; 8 bases fit TRBD1. There are 16 residues in the CDR3. Germline lookup yields CDR1 MDHEN and CDR2 SYDVKM. The trim removed 3 bases at V and 0 bases at J, leaving 4 bases unmatched. The CDR3 here is CASSFQTGDSNQPQHF. Here the CDR3 DNA reads TGTGCCAGCAGTTTCCAGACAGGGGATAGCAATCAGCCCCAGCATTTT.

This sequence joins TRBV5-1 and TRBJ2-7; the D gene is possibly TRBD2 (5 bases). Germline assignment: CDR1 SGHRS and CDR2 YFSETQ. The CDR3 spans 14 residues. Between the trimmed V and J ends, which lost 0 bases and 4 bases, there was a span of 11 bases. The CDR3 DNA follows: TGCGCCAGCAGCTTGGTCGCGGGTGAATACGAGCAGTACTTC. Amino acids: CASSLVAGEYEQYF. The full variable domain, completed using reference TRBV5-1 and TRBJ2-7, is KAGVTQTPRYLIKTRGQQVTLSCSPISGHRSVSWYQQTPGQGLQFLFEYFSETQRNKGNFPGRFSGRQFSNSRSEMNVSTLELGDSALYLCASSLVAGEYEQYFGPGTRLTVT.

Comments on this clone: A read error is likely, as this CDR3 ends without the conserved phenylalanine or tryptophan. The rearrangement joins TRBV7-6 to TRBJ2-7; D ambiguous. CDR3 length equals 14 residues. The V end lost 5 bases, the J end lost 4 bases, and 15 bases lay between the germline ends. CDR1 SGHVS and CDR2 FNYEAQ come from the germline V gene. CDR3 in DNA: TGTGCCAGCAGCCCTCATAGTTACTCGTACGAGCAGTACCTC. This encodes CASSPHSYSYEQYL.

This clone showed up just a few times. This chain joins TRBV19 and TRBJ2-7; 7 positions agree with TRBD1. The V gene end was trimmed by 2 bases and the J gene end by 2 bases; junction bases not matched to a gene: 9. Germline V gene lookup returns CDR1 LNHDA and CDR2 SQIVND (reference sequence). This CDR3 is built from 16 residues. The CDR3: CASSIIGGQVPYEQYF. The CDR3 DNA reads as TGTGCCAGTAGTATAATCGGCGGACAGGTACCCTACGAGCAGTACTTC.

The V call is TRBV27, the J call TRBJ1-1; D not certain. Per germline, CDR1 MNHEY and CDR2 SMNVEV (reference sequence). The CDR3 consists of 13 residues. V lost 8 bases and J 3 bases, leaving 13 bases between the germline ends. The CDR3, as DNA: TGTGCCAGCTCCGGCTGGGTGGACACTGAAGCTTTCTTT. It is translated as CASSGWVDTEAFF.